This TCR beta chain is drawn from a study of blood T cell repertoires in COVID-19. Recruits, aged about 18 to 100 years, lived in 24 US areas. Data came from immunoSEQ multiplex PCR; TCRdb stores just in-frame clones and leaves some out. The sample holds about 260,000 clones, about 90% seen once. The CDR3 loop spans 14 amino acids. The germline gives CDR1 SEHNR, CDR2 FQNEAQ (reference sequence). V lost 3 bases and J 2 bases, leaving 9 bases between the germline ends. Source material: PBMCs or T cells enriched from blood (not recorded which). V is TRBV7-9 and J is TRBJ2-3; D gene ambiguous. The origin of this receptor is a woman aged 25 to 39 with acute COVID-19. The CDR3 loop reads CASSFGVSTDTQYF. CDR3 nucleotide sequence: TGTGCCAGCAGCTTCGGAGTATCCACAGATACGCAGTATTTT.